These 23 T cell receptor beta chains were all obtained from the same sample, sequenced in a study of T cell responses to AZD1222 COVID-19 vaccine. Using immunoSEQ multiplex PCR, the repertoire was profiled, and TCRdb retains in-frame clones only, with some absent. The table shows about 79,000 clones, with around 80% occurring only once. Sequencing used peripheral blood, obtained on day 0 of AZD1222 vaccination. The receptors originated from an adult in good health.

The J gene is TRBJ1-5, the V gene TRBV30; perhaps TRBD1 as D (6 bases). Trimming removed 5 bases at V and 3 bases at J, with 11 bases between. The CDR3 is 13 amino acids. Germline V gene sequence: CDR1 GTSNPN, CDR2 SVGIG (reference sequence). As DNA, the CDR3 is TGTGCCTGGGGGGGACAAGTCAATCAGCCCCAGCATTTT. Its translation: CAWGGQVNQPQHF.

The chain combines TRBV5-1 with TRBJ1-4, with D uncertain. With 0 bases removed from V and 5 bases from J, the gap between germline ends came to 11 bases. Germline CDR1 SGHRS, CDR2 YFSETQ. There are 15 residues in the CDR3. The CDR3: CASSLGQSTNEKLFF. The CDR3 DNA reads TGCGCCAGCAGCTTGGGGCAGTCCACGAATGAAAAACTGTTTTTT.

The genes are TRBV6-5 and TRBJ2-7; 8 positions match TRBD1. Germline CDR1 reads MNHEY; CDR2 reads SVGAGI. The CDR3 spans 13 residues. V shed 2 bases and J 6 bases; nucleotides not matched to a gene: 3. The CDR3 nucleotides are TGTGCCAGCAGTTACGGTGGACAGGGCGAGCAGTACTTC. Protein sequence: CASSYGGQGEQYF.

Regarding this clone: Other DNA variants within this sample encode the same CDR3. The chain joins TRBV18 to TRBJ2-3; D gene uncertain. This CDR3 has 12 amino acids. Trimming shortened V by 3 bases and J by 3 bases, and 4 bases separated the two germline ends. Looked up from germline, CDR1 is KGHSH and CDR2 is LQKENI. CDR3 residues: CASSPSTDTQYF. As DNA, the CDR3 is TGTGCCAGCTCACCGAGTACAGATACGCAGTATTTT.

The V call is TRBV27, the J call TRBJ2-1; possible D gene TRBD1, 6 bases. This CDR3 has 16 residues. Looked up from germline, CDR1 is MNHEY and CDR2 is SMNVEV (reference sequence). Trimming took 2 bases from V and 4 from J, leaving 15 bases between them. The CDR3: CASSLIGTTFYNEQFF. CDR3 nucleotide sequence: TGTGCCAGCAGTTTAATAGGGACAACGTTTTACAATGAGCAGTTCTTC.

The table lists this clone with a few counts. The chain carries TRBV18 and TRBJ1-5, with 11 bases identical to TRBD1. Looked up from germline, CDR1 is KGHSH and CDR2 is LQKENI. The CDR3 consists of 14 residues. With V trimmed by 3 bases and J by 5 bases, 0 bases remained unmatched. The CDR3 protein is CASSPDRGHQPQHF. The CDR3 bases are TGTGCCAGCTCACCGGACAGGGGGCATCAGCCCCAGCATTTT.

The chain employs TRBV6-5 and TRBJ2-2; no reliable D call. The ends were cut back, 8 bases at V and 6 bases at J, with 13 bases in the middle. Germline CDR1 and CDR2: MNHEY and SVGAGI. This CDR3 comprises 13 residues. The CDR3 nucleotides read TGTGCCAGCTCATCGCCCCTGGCCGGGGAGCTGTTTTTT. This encodes CASSSPLAGELFF.

This clone has only a few counts. The chain couples TRBV6-6 to TRBJ1-5; the match to TRBD1 covers 9 bases. Germline V gives CDR1 MNHNY, CDR2 SVGAGI (reference sequence). V shed 5 bases, J shed 0 bases, and the junction held 8 bases outside the gene matches. CDR3 length: 17 residues. The CDR3 DNA reads TGTGCCAGCAGTCGGACAGGGGAAAGTCATAGCAATCAGCCCCAGCATTTT. This translates into CASSRTGESHSNQPQHF.

V gene TRBV4-2 combines with J gene TRBJ2-7, with TRBD2 as a possible D gene (6 bases). This CDR3 contains 14 residues. Per germline, CDR1 LGHNA and CDR2 YNFKEQ. V was trimmed by 4 bases and J by 6 bases, leaving 16 bases between them. DNA for the CDR3: TGTGCCAGCAGCCGGGACTTTTCTGGGTCCGAGCAGTACTTC. Translation: CASSRDFSGSEQYF.

The rearrangement uses TRBV6-5 and TRBJ2-7; TRBD1 matches at 7 bases. CDR3 length: 15 amino acids. The trim removed 2 bases at V and 1 base at J, leaving 5 bases unmatched. CDR1 is MNHEY, CDR2 SVGAGI, per germline. Here the CDR3 reads CASSYARDSSYEQYF. The CDR3 region has the DNA TGTGCCAGCAGTTACGCCCGGGACAGTTCCTACGAGCAGTACTTC.

This chain joins TRBV7-2 and TRBJ1-4; no firm D call. Germline lookup yields CDR1 SGHTA and CDR2 FQGNSA. The CDR3 is 16 residues long. The V end was cut by 0 bases, the J end by 0 bases, with 8 bases between. Here the CDR3 reads CASSLAVQATNEKLFF. The CDR3 DNA reads TGTGCCAGCAGCTTAGCGGTGCAGGCAACTAATGAAAAACTGTTTTTT.

In its sample, this clone was seen a few times. The chain has TRBV6-2 or TRBV6-3 and TRBJ1-4; 11 nucleotides match TRBD1. The CDR3 runs 16 residues. V lost 0 bases to trimming and J lost 6 bases; unmatched junction nucleotides: 3. CDR1 is MNHEY, CDR2 SVGEGT, per germline. CDR3 loop: CASSYSPGQGDEKLFF. CDR3 in DNA: TGTGCCAGCAGTTACTCCCCGGGACAGGGGGATGAAAAACTGTTTTTT.

The gene calls are TRBV11-3 and TRBJ2-4, with TRBD1 as a possible D gene (6 bases). Germline CDR1 and CDR2: SGHNT and YENEEA. This CDR3 contains 13 residues. V dropped 5 bases and J dropped 11 bases, with 16 bases sitting between them. The CDR3 sequence: CASSPSRQGFQYF. In nucleotides, the CDR3 is TGTGCCAGCAGCCCCTCAAGGCAGGGGTTTCAGTACTTC. The whole variable domain, remainder taken from reference TRBV11-3 and TRBJ2-4, is EAGVVQSPRYKIIEKKQPVAFWCNPISGHNTLYWYLQNLGQGPELLIRYENEEAVDDSQLPKDRFSAERLKGVDSTLKIQPAELGDSAVYLCASSPSRQGFQYFGAGTRLSVL.

This clone was seen a single time. The CDR3 DNA sequence: TGTGCCTGGGAGAATGGAAGCAATCAGCCCCAGCATTTT. It is translated as CAWENGSNQPQHF. The V and J genes are TRBV30 and TRBJ1-5; no clear D gene. V dropped 5 bases and J dropped 1 base, with 9 bases sitting between them. The CDR3 sequence is 13 residues long. Germline V gives CDR1 GTSNPN, CDR2 SVGIG (reference sequence).

The J gene is TRBJ1-4, the V gene TRBV19; D perhaps matches TRBD1 (5 bases). The germline CDR1 and CDR2 sequences are LNHDA and SQIVND (reference sequence). This CDR3 is built from 15 residues. Trimming left V 1 base short and J 8 bases short, with 14 bases between. For the CDR3, the DNA is TGTGCCAGTAGTATAGGTCGGGGCTTCGGGGAAAAACTGTTTTTT. As protein: CASSIGRGFGEKLFF.

The chain joins TRBV6-8 to TRBJ2-5, with D perhaps TRBD1 or TRBD2 (5 bases each). Germline CDR1 reads MNHGY; CDR2 reads SAAAGT. The ends were cut back, 5 bases at V and 3 bases at J, with 31 bases in the middle. The CDR3 sequence is 20 residues long. The CDR3 sequence is CASSHVRPRGDRQREETQYF. CDR3 sequence (DNA): TGTGCCAGCAGTCACGTACGACCCCGAGGGGATCGTCAGAGGGAAGAGACCCAGTACTTC.

CDR3 in amino acids: CASSLGVSRSSYNEQFF. In nucleotides, the CDR3 is TGTGCCAGTAGTCTAGGGGTCTCTCGCAGCTCCTACAATGAGCAGTTCTTC. V usage is TRBV19 and J usage is TRBJ2-1, with D maybe TRBD1 (5 bases). V lost 5 bases to trimming and J lost 0 bases, with 17 bases between them. Per germline, CDR1 LNHDA and CDR2 SQIVND (reference sequence). The CDR3 length is 17 residues. Supplemented by reference TRBV19 and TRBJ2-1, the full variable domain reads DGGITQSPKYLFRKEGQNVTLSCEQNLNHDAMYWYRQDPGQGLRLIYYSQIVNDFQKGDIAEGYSVSREKKESFPLTVTSAQKNPTAFYLCASSLGVSRSSYNEQFFGPGTRLTVL.

The chain carries TRBV5-5 and TRBJ1-1; 8 nucleotides align to TRBD1. The CDR3 totals 17 residues. CDR1 and CDR2 (germline): SGHKS, YYEKEE (reference sequence). V trimming: 4 bases; J trimming: 4 bases; junction bases outside the gene matches: 15. The CDR3 sequence is CASSPDKGQGFLTEAFF. CDR3 nucleotide sequence: TGTGCCAGCAGCCCGGATAAAGGACAGGGATTTCTCACTGAAGCTTTCTTT.

The chain combines TRBV18 with TRBJ2-7, with D tentatively TRBD1 (6 bases). V was trimmed by 3 bases and J by 5 bases, leaving 11 bases between them. The CDR3 sequence is 13 residues long. CDR1 and CDR2 from the germline V gene are KGHSH and LQKENI. The CDR3 is CASSPGQGNEQYF. The CDR3 region has the DNA TGTGCCAGCTCACCCGGGCAGGGGAACGAGCAGTACTTC.

This clone was found a few times. This chain joins TRBV9 and TRBJ2-7; possibly TRBD1 or TRBD2 for D (5 bases each). Trimming stripped 0 bases from V and 3 bases from J, with 7 bases between. The CDR3 is made up of 13 amino acids. Germline V gene sequence: CDR1 SGDLS, CDR2 YYNGEE. The CDR3 nucleotides are TGTGCCAGCAGCGTAGGGGGGAACTACGAGCAGTACTTC. Protein: CASSVGGNYEQYF.

This chain links TRBV10-3 with TRBJ2-7, with D hard to call. V was pared by 3 bases and J by 4 bases, with 7 bases between. The CDR3 sequence is 12 residues long. Germline V lookup: CDR1 ENHRY, CDR2 SYGVKD. CDR3 residues: CAISDLAYEQYF. The CDR3 bases are TGTGCCATCAGTGACTTAGCATACGAGCAGTACTTC.

The V and J genes are TRBV5-1 and TRBJ2-1; 7 nucleotides agree with TRBD2. V shed 0 bases, J shed 10 bases, and the junction held 10 bases outside the gene matches. The CDR3 extends over 15 amino acids. Germline V lookup: CDR1 SGHRS, CDR2 YFSETQ. CDR3 in DNA: TGCGCCAGCAGCTTGGCTGCGGGAGTTGGTCGCGAGCAGTTCTTC. This codes for CASSLAAGVGREQFF. Supplemented by reference TRBV5-1 and TRBJ2-1, the full variable domain reads KAGVTQTPRYLIKTRGQQVTLSCSPISGHRSVSWYQQTPGQGLQFLFEYFSETQRNKGNFPGRFSGRQFSNSRSEMNVSTLELGDSALYLCASSLAAGVGREQFFGPGTRLTVL.

The gene calls are TRBV6-1 and TRBJ2-5; D is perhaps TRBD1 or TRBD2 (5 bases each). CDR1 MNHNS and CDR2 SASEGT come from the germline V gene. The CDR3 loop spans 13 amino acids. Between the trimmed V and J ends, which lost 4 bases and 1 base, there was a span of 7 bases. CDR3 nucleotide sequence: TGTGCCAGCAGTGTGGGGGTCCAAGAGACCCAGTACTTC. Translation gives CASSVGVQETQYF.